The text below deals with one T cell receptor (beta chain). The antigen remains undetermined. Vbeta (60) and Jbeta (13) primers were used in the PCR. Per the original data handling: A later analysis counted around 74 million unique TCR beta chains, around 12 million shared. Repertoires were generated with immunoSEQ multiplex PCR, while TCRdb's copy carries only in-frame clones and drops some. The DNA gave D and trimming, while V, J and clone size come from that table. Counted here are about 110,000 clones, around 70% occurring once; the ten biggest clones make up approximately 10%. This specimen belongs to a study of cytomegalovirus exposure and HLA in healthy donors. Study results and caveats: A later analysis reported that several of the most significant clusters appeared to be linked to common viral pathogens, among them Epstein-Barr virus. An analysis done earlier found most TCR beta V segments productive about 90% or about 30% of the time.

Samples came from healthy bone marrow donors. The specimen sequenced was PBMCs. The sequence was collected from a middle-aged man in good health and CMV-seropositive.

CDR3 nucleotides: TGTGCCAGCGGGAGGGCTGAGCAGTACTTC. Protein: CASGRAEQYF. The chain carries TRBV28 and TRBJ2-7, with TRBD2 matching over 7 bases. J gave up 7 bases and V 8 bases, and 2 bases lay outside the gene matches. Germline CDR1 MDHEN, CDR2 SYDVKM. The CDR3 consists of 10 residues.